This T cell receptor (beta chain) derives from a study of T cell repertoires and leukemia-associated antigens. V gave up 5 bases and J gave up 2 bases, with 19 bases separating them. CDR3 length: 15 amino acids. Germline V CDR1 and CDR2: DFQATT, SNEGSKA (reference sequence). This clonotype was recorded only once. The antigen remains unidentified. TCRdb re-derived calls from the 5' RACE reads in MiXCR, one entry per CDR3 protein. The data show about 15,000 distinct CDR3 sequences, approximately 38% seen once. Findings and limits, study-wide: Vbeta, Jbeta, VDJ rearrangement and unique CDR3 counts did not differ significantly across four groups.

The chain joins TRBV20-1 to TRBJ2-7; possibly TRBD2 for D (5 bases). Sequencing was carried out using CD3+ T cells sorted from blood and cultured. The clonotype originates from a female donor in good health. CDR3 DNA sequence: TGCAGTGCTCGGGCCTGGCGGGCGTCCGCCTACGAGCAGTACTTC. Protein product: CSARAWRASAYEQYF.